The entry below describes one T cell receptor beta chain. The sample originates from a study of blood T cell repertoires in COVID-19. Study as a whole: The origin of the acute and convalescent COVID-19 samples was the United States, Italy and Spain. Sources were T cells, B-cell-depleted T cells, or PBMCs; the material itself was cDNA or gDNA.

The CDR3 runs to 13 residues. V was trimmed by 10 bases and J by 7 bases, leaving 16 bases between them. The germline V gene has CDR1 MNHNY and CDR2 SVGAGI (reference sequence). In the original analysis: Quantification of nucleated cells was approximated via reference gene primer amplification. TCRdb's copy holds only in-frame clones and misses some; the assay was immunoSEQ multiplex PCR. That table is the source of V, J and clone size, and D and trimming were worked out from the DNA. The sample carries some 26,000 clones, more than 65% recorded once. The genes are TRBV6-6 and TRBJ2-2; perhaps TRBD2 as D (6 bases). The sequenced sample consisted of peripheral blood. The source is a man over 45 with active or convalescent COVID-19. The CDR3 reads CATRDSNFGELFF. CDR3 DNA: TGTGCCACCCGGGACTCTAACTTCGGGGAGCTGTTTTTT.